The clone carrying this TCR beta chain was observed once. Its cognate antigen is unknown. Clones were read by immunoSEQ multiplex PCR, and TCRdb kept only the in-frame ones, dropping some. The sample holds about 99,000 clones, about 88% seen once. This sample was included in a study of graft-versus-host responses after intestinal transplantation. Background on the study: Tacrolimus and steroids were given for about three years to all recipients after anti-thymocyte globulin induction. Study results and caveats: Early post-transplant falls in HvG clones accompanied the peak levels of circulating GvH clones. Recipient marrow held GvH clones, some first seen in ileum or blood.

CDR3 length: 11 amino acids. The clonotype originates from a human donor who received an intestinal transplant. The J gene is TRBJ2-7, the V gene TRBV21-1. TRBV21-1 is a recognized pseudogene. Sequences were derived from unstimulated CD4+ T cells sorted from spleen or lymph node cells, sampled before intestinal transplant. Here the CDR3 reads CASSIAHEQYF. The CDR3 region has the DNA TGTGCCAGCAGCATAGCACACGAGCAGTACTTC.